The 4 T cell receptor beta chains listed next were all sequenced from one sample in a study of Ad26.COV2.S vaccination and SARS-CoV-2 variants. Treatment denoted: roughly 18 received Ad26.COV2.S at low or high dose, single or two shots; roughly five received placebo; per-sample allocation not given. Each sample was drawn 63 days after the first injection (of vaccine or placebo). Sequencing was performed with immunoSEQ multiplex PCR; in TCRdb, only in-frame clones are kept and a portion is missing. This sample has 400,000 to 500,000 clones, with 89% found just once. Sample: peripheral blood, taken in a trial of Ad26.COV2.S vaccine versus placebo. The receptors were gathered from a person between 18 and 65 years old who received the Ad26.COV2.S COVID-19 vaccine or a placebo.

This sequence joins TRBV27 and TRBJ2-5, with TRBD1 matching over 7 bases. After removal of 4 bases from V and 1 base from J, the junction contained 9 bases not matched to a gene. The CDR3 length is 16 residues. From germline, CDR1 is MNHEY and CDR2 SMNVEV (reference sequence). CDR3 loop: CASSYLQGTPQETQYF. CDR3 bases: TGTGCCAGCAGTTATCTACAGGGGACCCCCCAAGAGACCCAGTACTTC.

The DNA of the CDR3 is TGTGCCAGCAGTTCCCCCCGAATTAGCAATTTAAACATTCAGTACTTC. It specifies CASSSPRISNLNIQYF. This chain links TRBV6-2 or TRBV6-3 with TRBJ2-4, with unresolved D. Trimming removed 4 bases at V and 6 bases at J, with 19 bases between. Germline V CDR1 and CDR2: MNHEY, SVGEGT. The CDR3 is 16 amino acids.

The rearrangement uses TRBV5-4 and TRBJ2-5; D perhaps matches TRBD1 (5 bases). Germline CDR1 reads SGHNT; CDR2 reads YYREEE (reference sequence). V lost 4 bases, J lost 1 base, and 8 bases lay in between. CDR3 length: 13 amino acids. The CDR3 bases are TGTGCCAGCAGCGCAGGGTCCCAAGAGACCCAGTACTTC. Residues: CASSAGSQETQYF. The variable domain in full, completed from reference TRBV5-4 and TRBJ2-5, reads ETGVTQSPTHLIKTRGQQVTLRCSSQSGHNTVSWYQQALGQGPQFIFQYYREEENGRGNFPPRFSGLQFPNYSSELNVNALELDDSALYLCASSAGSQETQYFGPGTRLLVL.

This clone came up a few times. The chain employs TRBV5-1 and TRBJ1-3; 7 bases align to TRBD1. V was clipped by 7 bases and J by 2 bases; unmatched bases: 6. Per the germline V gene, CDR1 is SGHRS and CDR2 is YFSETQ. The CDR3 covers 14 residues. CDR3 in DNA: TGCGCCAGCCAGACCGGGACAGCTGGAAACACCATATATTTT. It codes for CASQTGTAGNTIYF.